This passage covers 3 T cell receptor beta chains from one sample sequenced in a study of beta chain features in type 1 diabetes. Investigators reverse transcribed all isolated RNA, so they sequenced expressed TCRB transcripts. The table came from immunoSEQ multiplex PCR; TCRdb's copy has only in-frame clones and leaves some out. The data hold about 930,000 clones, with about 17% observed a single time. The sample taken for sequencing was naive CD4+ T cells from blood. These receptors were taken from a woman younger than 35 in good health.

This chain uses TRBV9 with TRBJ2-3; 14 bases fit TRBD2. Trimming removed 4 bases from V and 4 bases from J; junction bases left unmatched: 14. There are 19 residues in the CDR3. Germline lookup yields CDR1 SGDLS and CDR2 YYNGEE. The CDR3 DNA reads as TGTGCCAGCAGCTCAAGCCAAGGGACTAGCGGGAGAAAATCAGATACGCAGTATTTT. Translated: CASSSSQGTSGRKSDTQYF.

The chain is built from TRBV13 and TRBJ1-6; no firm D call. Germline CDR1 and CDR2: PRHDT and FYEKMQ (reference sequence). V lost 4 bases to trimming and J lost 3 bases, with 7 bases between them. The CDR3 is made up of 14 amino acids. This chain's CDR3 is CASSSSDYNSPLHF. The CDR3 DNA sequence: TGTGCCAGCAGCTCCTCAGACTATAATTCACCCCTCCACTTT.

This clone was seen only a few times. Here the CDR3 DNA reads TGCAGTGCAACAGGAGAAAACATTCAGTACTTC. Encoded protein: CSATGENIQYF. The rearrangement links TRBV20-1 to TRBJ2-4, with D possibly matching TRBD1 (5 bases). Germline V gene sequence: CDR1 DFQATT, CDR2 SNEGSKA (reference sequence). Between the trimmed V and J ends, which lost 6 bases and 5 bases, there was a span of 8 bases. CDR3 length equals 11 residues.